Below, one T cell receptor beta chain is given with its context. The antigen is undetermined. Diagnoses were established using clinical symptoms, serum thyroxine and TRAb, thyroid ultrasound and orbital computed tomography. The record originates from a study of T cells in Graves' hyperthyroidism and ophthalmopathy. Study-level background: Peripheral blood was drawn at first diagnosis, prior to all treatment. Study-level results: The model's output predicted ophthalmopathy at a median of roughly 6.9 months prior to onset.

Template material for amplifying TCR beta CDR3 regions consisted of RNA transcripts. The HTBI primer set served for first-round RT-PCR of the TCR CDR3. TCRdb passed the multiplex PCR reads through MiXCR, listing each CDR3 protein once. The sample lists fewer than 900,000 distinct CDR3 sequences, 15% to 20% occurring once. J gave up 2 bases and V 4 bases, and 5 bases lay outside the gene matches. This CDR3 is 16 amino acids long. Germline V gene data show CDR1 as LGHNA and CDR2 as YNFKEQ. The specimen was blood. The rearrangement uses TRBV4-2 and TRBJ2-5; 12 bases agree with TRBD2. The receptor comes from a man in his late teens or twenties with Graves' hyperthyroidism. Written as DNA, the CDR3 is TGTGCCAGCAGCCGTCCGGGACTAGCGGGTCAAGAGACCCAGTACTTC. The encoded protein is CASSRPGLAGQETQYF.